This T cell receptor (beta chain) emerged from a study of vaccination effects on CD4 cells after COVID-19 (dated by TCRdb to 2021 to 2024). For the wider study: Post-vaccine samples across the study were collected a median of 72 days after the second dose, with a range of 14 to 241. In both COVID-19 convalescent patients and infection-naive vaccine recipients, the study compared SARS-CoV-2 spike-specific CD4+ TCR repertoires from before mRNA vaccination with those from after it. A total of roughly 9 COVID-19 convalescent patients and a few SARS-CoV-2-naive healthy vaccine recipients were included in the full study. In the study, cultures from other donors were sequenced using the Oncomine TCR Beta short-read assay on an Illumina iSeq 100.

To identify antigen-specific CD4+ T cell clonotypes by their expansion, the ViraFEST assay first stimulated PBMC with viral peptide pools and then applied TCR sequencing. After approximately 11 days of culture, CD4+ T cells were isolated with the EasySep CD4+ T cell isolation kit. Each participant received two doses of an mRNA SARS-CoV-2 vaccine, either BNT162b2 or mRNA-1273. The absence of prior SARS-CoV-2 infection in healthy vaccine recipients was confirmed by negative nucleocapsid antibodies before and after vaccination. Two million PBMC per well were cultured with approximately 10 ug/ml peptides in IMDM containing 5% human AB serum, approximately 10 IU/ml IL-2 and gentamicin. On days 3 and 7, half of the culture medium was replaced with fresh IL-2-containing medium. Unless noted otherwise, every peptide stimulation condition was grown in triplicate wells. Using Ficoll-Paque Plus gradient centrifugation, PBMC were separated from whole blood and then either used fresh or cryopreserved at -140C. Overlapping peptide pools spanned the spike proteins of SARS-CoV-2 and the common cold coronaviruses HCoV-NL63, HCoV-OC43 and HCoV-229E. Genomic DNA was extracted from cultured CD4+ T cells with the QIAamp micro DNA kit.

CDR1 MDHEN and CDR2 SYDVKM are derived from the germline V gene. Unmatched junction bases come to 8, with V trimmed by 3 bases and J by 7 bases. Taken from cysteine to phenylalanine, the CDR3 has 15 residues. The DNA shown is the 45-base CDR3, in frame from base 1. To prepare the library, the immunoSEQ multiplex PCR assay was applied. DNA from the cultured, isolated CD4+ T cells was subjected to TCR beta CDR3 sequencing. From the authors' description of their analysis: Non-productive TCR sequences were removed, reads were trimmed to the CDR3 region, and CDR3s of at least 7 amino acids were retained. Antigen-specific clonotypes were identified with the MANAFEST web app by comparing expansion in peptide wells against reference cultures. For clones to be considered positive, expansion at FDR<0.05 versus reference and all other wells, an odds ratio above 5, and a frequency above 0.1% in two replicate wells were required. A clonotype was called cross-reactive if it was significantly expanded both in SARS-CoV-2 spike wells and in at least one common cold coronavirus spike condition. CDR3 similarity was assessed by Levenshtein distance with the stringdist R package, and unrooted trees were built with ape in R 3.6.1. TCRdb limited this immuneACCESS table to in-frame rearrangements with V and J called. A share of clones is missing; checked studies link under half to unresolved V genes, and the rest is unexplained. That table is the source of V, J and clone size, and D and trimming were worked out from the DNA. In all, the sample holds tens of thousands of clones, and 76% of those were seen once. The leading ten clones occupy 0.85% to 1% of the sample.

Beyond this particular receptor, the publication reports: The study was limited by a small number of convalescent patients and lacked early post-infection timepoints. Marked clonal contraction was observed in both infection-induced and vaccine-induced clones at late post-vaccination timepoints, consistent with waning T cell responses. Among healthy vaccine recipients, nearly all vaccine-induced clones were SARS-CoV-2 mono-reactive, and only 1 of 255 was cross-reactive with common cold coronaviruses.

Concerning this clone itself: What antigen it recognizes has not been identified. The record has no base qualities; no much larger clone is one base away.

Recombination linked TRBV28 to TRBJ1-2; 10 bases in the junction line up with TRBD1. The sequence came from a human donor who received a COVID-19 vaccine. The sample here was CD4+ T cells from PBMCs cultured with HCoV-OC43 spike peptides, taken after COVID-19 vaccination. Read against the paper, the sample's cell subset or site label means: HCoV-OC43 spike overlapping peptide pool stimulation. CDR3 reads: CASSFGDRGGGGYTF. The sequenced DNA is TGTGCCAGCAGTTTTGGGGACAGGGGAGGTGGTGGCTACACCTTC.